Shown below are 27 T cell receptor beta chains from a single sample sequenced in a study of cytomegalovirus exposure and HLA in healthy donors. The PCR had 60 Vbeta and 13 Jbeta primers. Clones were read by immunoSEQ multiplex PCR, and TCRdb kept only the in-frame ones, dropping some. This repertoire shows roughly 100,000 clones, approximately 69% found once; its top ten account for roughly 3.2%. Sequencing was carried out using PBMCs. Receptor source: a man aged 25 to 45 in good health and CMV-seronegative.

This rearrangement joins TRBV4-3 to TRBJ2-6; D unresolved. The length of the CDR3 is 15 residues. Germline V CDR1 and CDR2: LGHNA, YSLEER. The ends were cut back, 3 bases at V and 2 bases at J, with 8 bases in the middle. CDR3 sequence reads: CASSHIDTGANVLTF. As DNA, the CDR3 is TGCGCCAGCAGCCATATAGATACTGGGGCCAACGTCCTGACTTTC.

This rearrangement joins TRBV29-1 to TRBJ2-1, with 10 positions matching TRBD1. The CDR3 is made up of 15 amino acids. CDR1 and CDR2 from the germline V gene are SQVTM and ANQGSEA. V shed 6 bases and J 8 bases; nucleotides not matched to a gene: 13. The CDR3 loop is CSVRDRGLGPYEQFF. CDR3 coding DNA: TGCAGCGTCCGGGACAGGGGCCTTGGACCCTATGAGCAGTTCTTC.

This clone was seen a handful of times. The V and J genes are TRBV18 and TRBJ2-6; TRBD1 matches at 10 bases. This CDR3 is 16 amino acids long. The germline CDR1 and CDR2 sequences are KGHSH and LQKENI. V was pared by 6 bases and J by 1 base, with 3 bases of the junction left unmatched. The DNA of the CDR3 is TGTGCCAGCTCCGGACAGGGGGGTTCTGGGGCCAACGTCCTGACTTTC. Translation: CASSGQGGSGANVLTF.

The genes are TRBV5-8 and TRBJ1-1; the D gene is possibly TRBD1 (6 bases). Between the trimmed V and J ends, which lost 4 bases and 6 bases, there was a span of 19 bases. Germline V gene data show CDR1 as SGHTS and CDR2 as YDEGEE. This CDR3 has 15 residues. Here the CDR3 DNA reads TGTGCCAGCAGCCATGAACCCCAGGGGATCGCTGAAGCTTTCTTT. Protein: CASSHEPQGIAEAFF.

This clone was detected a few times. The chain uses TRBV27 and TRBJ1-1, with 7 bases aligning to TRBD1. CDR1 is MNHEY and CDR2 is SMNVEV in the germline V gene (reference sequence). CDR3 length: 17 residues. The V segment lost 8 bases and the J segment 1 base; nucleotides outside the gene matches: 16. The CDR3 nucleotides read TGTGCCAGCGGGGGGCCTGACAGGGATTTCGGGAACACTGAAGCTTTCTTT. Its protein is CASGGPDRDFGNTEAFF.

The gene calls are TRBV30 and TRBJ2-7; D is unresolved. Trimming cost V 3 bases and J 5 bases, with 17 bases left between them. This CDR3 has 14 residues. Germline CDR1 is GTSNPN and CDR2 is SVGIG (reference sequence). CDR3 loop: CAWRPQSSRHEQYF. In nucleotides, the CDR3 is TGTGCCTGGAGACCCCAGTCCTCTCGCCACGAGCAGTACTTC.

The gene calls are TRBV7-2 and TRBJ1-1, with D possibly matching TRBD1 (5 bases). The germline V gene encodes CDR1 SGHTA and CDR2 FQGNSA. The CDR3 runs 12 residues. V shed 11 bases and J shed 0 bases, with 10 bases lying between them. Here the CDR3 DNA reads TGTGCCGGGGGGGGGATGAACACTGAAGCTTTCTTT. It is translated as CAGGGMNTEAFF.

This chain links TRBV11-2 with TRBJ2-5; perhaps TRBD2 as D (5 bases). This CDR3 region has 16 residues. V was trimmed by 4 bases and J by 2 bases, leaving 17 bases between them. Germline V gene sequence: CDR1 SGHAT, CDR2 FQNNGV. CDR3 in amino acids: CASSSLSGKIQETQYF. In DNA, the CDR3 is TGTGCCAGCAGCTCCCTATCCGGGAAAATTCAAGAGACCCAGTACTTC.

J is TRBJ1-2 and V is TRBV6-5; D ambiguous. This CDR3 is 13 amino acids long. CDR1 MNHEY and CDR2 SVGAGI come from the germline V gene. Trimming left V 6 bases short and J 0 bases short, with 8 bases between. The CDR3 is CASSSSPNYGYTF. Written as DNA, the CDR3 is TGTGCCAGCAGCAGTTCACCTAACTATGGCTACACCTTC.

This clone appeared once. The chain has TRBV5-1 and TRBJ1-2; 10 bases fit TRBD1. The CDR3 consists of 16 residues. CDR1 and CDR2 (germline): SGHRS, YFSETQ. The junction had 6 bases not matched to a gene; V was cut back by 0 bases and J by 4 bases. The CDR3 region has the DNA TGCGCCAGCAGCTTGGTCGGGACAGGGGTTGGCTATGGCTACACCTTC. The encoded protein is CASSLVGTGVGYGYTF.

This clone was recorded only once. The chain carries TRBV14 and TRBJ2-1; 10 bases fit TRBD2. Germline values: CDR1 SGHDN, CDR2 FVKESK. The CDR3 has 14 residues. Trimming at V came to 2 bases and at J to 9 bases, leaving 4 bases not matched to a gene. The DNA for the CDR3 is TGTGCCAGCAGCCAAACTAGCGGGACTGTTGAGCAGTTCTTC. Its protein is CASSQTSGTVEQFF.

The J gene is TRBJ1-2, the V gene TRBV6-6; D gene unclear. The CDR3 consists of 13 residues. Trimming left V 6 bases short and J 8 bases short, with 16 bases between. The germline gives CDR1 MNHNY, CDR2 SVGAGI (reference sequence). The CDR3 spells CASRGTRVGGYTF. In DNA form, the CDR3 reads TGTGCCAGCAGGGGTACGCGGGTGGGAGGCTACACCTTC.

This chain connects TRBV6-5 to TRBJ1-4, with TRBD1 identical over 8 bases. The CDR3 runs 13 residues. The V gene end was trimmed by 5 bases and the J gene end by 7 bases; junction bases not matched to a gene: 3. From germline, CDR1 is MNHEY and CDR2 SVGAGI. CDR3 residues: CASSAGGGEKLFF. CDR3 bases: TGTGCCAGCAGTGCAGGGGGCGGTGAAAAACTGTTTTTT.

The chain is built from TRBV4-1 and TRBJ1-1, with D tentatively TRBD1 (6 bases). The CDR3 has 14 amino acids. The V end lost 3 bases, the J end lost 4 bases, and 12 bases lay between the germline ends. CDR1 and CDR2 from the germline V gene are MGHRA and YSYEKL. The CDR3 DNA reads TGCGCCAGCAGCCAGCAGGGGCAGCGCACTGAAGCTTTCTTT. Translation: CASSQQGQRTEAFF.

The V and J genes are TRBV6-4 and TRBJ2-2; 10 nucleotides align to TRBD2. The CDR3 covers 15 residues. The germline V gene has CDR1 MRHNA and CDR2 SNTAGT. Unmatched junction bases numbered 7, after V lost 4 bases and J lost 8 bases. The CDR3 bases are TGTGCCAGCAGTGGGACTAGCGGAGCCTCGGGGGAGCTGTTTTTT. Its translation: CASSGTSGASGELFF.

This chain connects TRBV13 to TRBJ2-7; D possibly corresponds to TRBD2 (6 bases). There are 15 residues in the CDR3. Trimming stripped 0 bases from V and 5 bases from J, with 14 bases between. The germline V gene has CDR1 PRHDT and CDR2 FYEKMQ (reference sequence). The CDR3 DNA follows: TGTGCCAGCAGCTTAGGCGGCTTGGGGGAGGACGAGCAGTACTTC. Amino acid sequence: CASSLGGLGEDEQYF.

The rearrangement uses TRBV7-9 and TRBJ2-2, with D hard to call. The germline gives CDR1 SEHNR, CDR2 FQNEAQ (reference sequence). V dropped 1 base and J dropped 5 bases, with 8 bases sitting between them. This CDR3 contains 14 residues. In nucleotides, the CDR3 is TGTGCCAGCAGCTTAGGTCCCAGTACCGGGGAGCTGTTTTTT. Translating gives CASSLGPSTGELFF.

A few counts support this clone. This chain uses TRBV28 with TRBJ2-7; 7 bases align to TRBD1. CDR3 size: 15 residues. Losses at the gene ends were 6 bases for V and 5 bases for J; bases not matched to a gene: 13. From germline, CDR1 is MDHEN and CDR2 SYDVKM. CDR3 in amino acids: CASSPNRGYSNEQYF. The CDR3 region has the DNA TGTGCCAGCAGCCCGAACAGGGGATATTCTAACGAGCAGTACTTC.

J is TRBJ1-6 and V is TRBV5-6, with 9 bases aligning to TRBD1. This CDR3 contains 14 residues. Losses at the gene ends were 4 bases for V and 6 bases for J; bases not matched to a gene: 2. CDR1 SGHDT and CDR2 YYEEEE come from the germline V gene. The CDR3 nucleotides are TGTGCCAGCAGCGGGGGACAGGGTAATTCACCCCTCCACTTT. Amino acids: CASSGGQGNSPLHF.

The table lists this clone with a count of one. This chain links TRBV13 with TRBJ2-1, with TRBD2 matching 8 bases. Germline CDR1 PRHDT, CDR2 FYEKMQ (reference sequence). V shed 1 base, J shed 7 bases, and the junction held 6 bases outside the gene matches. There are 15 residues in the CDR3. The CDR3 protein is CASSLVSGMGNEQFF. The CDR3, as DNA: TGTGCCAGCAGCTTAGTTAGCGGGATGGGGAATGAGCAGTTCTTC.

The chain couples TRBV28 to TRBJ1-1; the D gene is possibly TRBD1 (6 bases). The ends were cut back, 5 bases at V and 1 base at J, with 11 bases in the middle. The CDR3 runs 14 residues. The germline gives CDR1 MDHEN, CDR2 SYDVKM. The CDR3 reads CASSLGQTNTEAFF. DNA of the CDR3: TGTGCCAGCAGTCTAGGACAGACGAACACTGAAGCTTTCTTT.

J is TRBJ2-5 and V is TRBV7-2, with TRBD1 identical over 10 bases. Germline trimming cut 4 bases from V and 4 bases from J; bases unmatched to any gene: 3. Germline V CDR1 and CDR2: SGHTA, FQGNSA. There are 14 residues in the CDR3. In nucleotides, the CDR3 is TGTGCCAGCAGCTCCAGGACAGGGGGAGAGACCCAGTACTTC. Protein sequence: CASSSRTGGETQYF.

Only one count was recorded for this clone. The chain carries TRBV7-8 and TRBJ2-7; maybe TRBD2 (6 bases). The germline CDR1 and CDR2 sequences are SGHVS and FQNEAQ. Trimming removed 8 bases at V and 7 bases at J, with 18 bases between. This CDR3 region has 13 residues. CDR3 loop: CASGGSGRGEQYF. The CDR3 coding sequence is TGTGCCAGCGGCGGTAGCGGACGGGGGGAGCAGTACTTC. Together with reference TRBV7-8 and TRBJ2-7, the CDR3 gives the full variable domain: GAGVSQSPRYKVAKRGQDVALRCDPISGHVSLFWYQQALGQGPEFLTYFQNEAQLDKSGLPSDRFFAERPEGSVSTLKIQRTQQEDSAVYLCASGGSGRGEQYFGPGTRLTVT.

This clone was recorded once. The V gene is TRBV11-2, the J gene TRBJ2-1; 9 bases fit TRBD1. Trimming at V came to 5 bases and at J to 7 bases, leaving 9 bases not matched to a gene. This CDR3 has 15 amino acids. Looked up from germline, CDR1 is SGHAT and CDR2 is FQNNGV. DNA for the CDR3: TGTGCCAGCAGCGTCCGGGACAGGGTAGGAAATGAGCAGTTCTTC. Its translation is CASSVRDRVGNEQFF.

V is TRBV6-1 and J is TRBJ1-5; maybe TRBD1 (6 bases). The CDR3 totals 16 residues. Germline V gene lookup returns CDR1 MNHNS and CDR2 SASEGT. V was shortened by 2 bases and J by 0 bases, with 11 bases between the two germline ends. DNA of the CDR3: TGTGCCAGCAGTGAACGGGGGGCTTATAGCAATCAGCCCCAGCATTTT. It encodes CASSERGAYSNQPQHF.

The chain is built from TRBV14 and TRBJ2-5; 7 nucleotides match TRBD2. The junction had 4 bases not matched to a gene; V was cut back by 1 base and J by 5 bases. In germline, CDR1 is SGHDN, CDR2 FVKESK. The CDR3 sequence is 14 residues long. This CDR3 reads CASSQVASGETQYF. CDR3 in DNA: TGTGCCAGCAGCCAAGTGGCTAGCGGTGAGACCCAGTACTTC.

This rearrangement joins TRBV19 to TRBJ2-3; 7 nucleotides line up with TRBD2. The CDR3 is made up of 17 amino acids. Germline V gene data show CDR1 as LNHDA and CDR2 as SQIVND (reference sequence). V trimming: 1 base; J trimming: 11 bases; junction bases outside the gene matches: 18. The CDR3 loop reads CASSIGHTSEDPGVQYF. CDR3 nucleotide sequence: TGTGCCAGTAGTATAGGCCACACTAGCGAGGATCCTGGGGTGCAGTATTTT.